The 26 T cell receptor beta chains below were found in one sample sequenced in a study of T-cell memory formation after mild COVID-19. TCRdb used MiXCR to reprocess the 5' RACE reads, holding one entry per CDR3 protein. Altogether 150,000 to 200,000 distinct CDR3 sequences are present, 16% being singletons, with the ten largest covering around 1.9%. The sequencing sample was made of PBMCs or a T cell subset sorted from them (not recorded which). The receptors originated from an adult woman who had mild COVID-19 (a few samples of this study predate the infection). Cell type and time point are not known.

The rearrangement joins TRBV2 to TRBJ2-7; D remains ambiguous. The V end lost 6 bases, the J end lost 7 bases, and 19 bases lay between the germline ends. Germline CDR1 is SNHLY and CDR2 is FYNNEI. This CDR3 has 14 residues. CDR3 sequence (DNA): TGTGCCAGCAGCGTTAGACATACGGCGGAGGAGCAGTACTTC. As protein: CASSVRHTAEEQYF.

This clonotype was recorded many times. CDR3 residues: CAWNREGNNEQFF. The CDR3 nucleotides are TGTGCCTGGAACAGGGAGGGTAACAATGAGCAGTTCTTC. The chain is built from TRBV30 and TRBJ2-1, with a weak D call TRBD2 (7 bases). Deletions cut 4 bases from V and 5 bases from J, with 12 bases between. This CDR3 is 13 amino acids long. In germline, CDR1 is GTSNPN, CDR2 SVGIG (reference sequence).

In this sample, this clonotype turned up a few times. This chain uses TRBV20-1 with TRBJ2-1; the D gene is possibly TRBD2 (6 bases). CDR1 is DFQATT, CDR2 SNEGSKA, per germline (reference sequence). Deletions cut 6 bases from V and 6 bases from J, with 15 bases between. The CDR3 sequence is 13 residues long. CDR3 bases: TGCAGTGCCTTGCCCGGGACTTCCAATGAGCAGTTCTTC. It encodes CSALPGTSNEQFF.

The V and J genes are TRBV20-1 and TRBJ2-1; 14 bases line up with TRBD2. The CDR3 is 14 residues long. The germline V gene has CDR1 DFQATT and CDR2 SNEGSKA (reference sequence). The V gene end was trimmed by 6 bases and the J gene end by 9 bases; junction bases not matched to a gene: 7. As DNA, the CDR3 is TGCAGTGCCCCGACTAGCGGGGGGGCCATTGAGCAGTTCTTC. Amino acid sequence: CSAPTSGGAIEQFF.

The V and J genes are TRBV5-1 and TRBJ2-3; TRBD2 matches at 10 bases. Trimming took 0 bases from V and 6 from J; bases not matched to a gene: 7. The CDR3 sequence is 16 residues long. The germline V gene encodes CDR1 SGHRS and CDR2 YFSETQ. CDR3 sequence (DNA): TGCGCCAGCAGCTTGGGGTCTAGCGGGGGCATGGATACGCAGTATTTT. The encoded protein is CASSLGSSGGMDTQYF.

The gene calls are TRBV18 and TRBJ1-6; D gene uncertain. V was pared by 1 base and J by 9 bases, with 25 bases between. Germline values: CDR1 KGHSH, CDR2 LQKENI. The CDR3 covers 19 residues. CDR3 region: CASSPRETEGFAKRSPLHF. As DNA, the CDR3 is TGTGCCAGCTCACCACGGGAGACGGAGGGTTTCGCGAAACGTTCACCCCTCCACTTT.

This clonotype has a handful of counts. The chain carries TRBV10-3 and TRBJ2-5, with D perhaps TRBD2 (6 bases). This CDR3 has 14 amino acids. CDR1 is ENHRY and CDR2 is SYGVKD in the germline V gene. V lost 0 bases to trimming and J lost 1 base, with 6 bases between them. CDR3 nucleotide sequence: TGTGCCATCAGTGAGTCGGGGGGCCAAGAGACCCAGTACTTC. Residues: CAISESGGQETQYF.

This clonotype was seen more than once but under ten times. This rearrangement joins TRBV7-9 to TRBJ1-2; TRBD1 is a possible D gene (5 bases). CDR1 SEHNR and CDR2 FQNEAQ come from the germline V gene (reference sequence). CDR3 length: 12 amino acids. The V and J ends lost 0 bases and 7 bases respectively, with 6 bases between them. CDR3 sequence reads: CASSLAGGGYTF. CDR3 DNA: TGTGCCAGCAGCTTAGCCGGGGGTGGCTACACCTTC.

This clonotype showed up many times. This sequence joins TRBV7-9 and TRBJ1-2; D might be TRBD1 (5 bases). The ends were cut back, 7 bases at V and 3 bases at J, with 15 bases in the middle. The germline CDR1 and CDR2 sequences are SEHNR and FQNEAQ (reference sequence). The CDR3 loop spans 14 amino acids. The CDR3 here is CASTRAGTDYGYTF. The CDR3, as DNA: TGTGCCAGCACCCGGGCAGGGACGGACTATGGCTACACCTTC.

This clonotype came up a few times. V is TRBV7-6 and J is TRBJ2-1; a weak D match, TRBD1 (5 bases). Trimming removed 5 bases from V and 8 bases from J, with 22 bases in between. Germline lookup yields CDR1 SGHVS and CDR2 FNYEAQ. The length of the CDR3 is 16 residues. CDR3 in amino acids: CASSPRTNYKGDEQFF. The CDR3 bases are TGTGCCAGCAGCCCCCGGACCAACTACAAAGGGGATGAGCAGTTCTTC.

The count of this clonotype is one. Relative to the germline gene, one junction end is altered; a read error may explain this. The gene calls are TRBV20-1 and TRBJ1-1, with D unresolved. Germline V CDR1 and CDR2: DFQATT, SNEGSKA (reference sequence). The CDR3 runs 14 residues. For the CDR3, the DNA is TGCAGTGCTAGTAGAGGGAGGGCCAACACTCAAGCTTTCTTT. This codes for CSASRGRANTQAFF.

The gene calls are TRBV9 and TRBJ2-1, with 8 nucleotides matching TRBD1. The CDR3 has 14 amino acids. Germline CDR1 is SGDLS and CDR2 is YYNGEE. J gave up 1 base and V 6 bases, and 3 bases lay outside the gene matches. CDR3 nucleotide sequence: TGTGCCAGCACCAGGGACAGGTCCTACAATGAGCAGTTCTTC. Its translation is CASTRDRSYNEQFF.

V gene TRBV29-1 combines with J gene TRBJ1-2, with TRBD1 matching 7 bases. The CDR3 length is 14 residues. Germline values: CDR1 SQVTM, CDR2 ANQGSEA. The ends lost 6 bases at V and 4 bases at J; junction bases unmatched: 11. CDR3 nucleotide sequence: TGCAGCGTGGAAAGGACAGGCGAAACCTATGGCTACACCTTC. Protein product: CSVERTGETYGYTF.

The chain combines TRBV12-3 or TRBV12-4 with TRBJ2-3; TRBD2 agrees at 9 bases. V trimming: 6 bases; J trimming: 5 bases; junction bases outside the gene matches: 15. The CDR3 contains 17 residues. The CDR3 DNA reads as TGTGCCAGCAGACTGATGACTAGCGGTGATTTCGGAGATACGCAGTATTTT. Translating it yields CASRLMTSGDFGDTQYF.

The chain links TRBV11-2 to TRBJ2-3; D remains unclear. The V end was cut by 1 base, the J end by 2 bases, with 13 bases between. This CDR3 contains 16 residues. CDR1 SGHAT and CDR2 FQNNGV come from the germline V gene. CDR3 residues: CASSLALNQPTDTQYF. CDR3 nucleotides: TGTGCCAGCAGCTTAGCCCTAAACCAACCCACAGATACGCAGTATTTT.

This clonotype was found many times. This sequence joins TRBV7-2 and TRBJ2-1; 16 bases fit TRBD2. CDR1 and CDR2 from the germline V gene are SGHTA and FQGNSA. CDR3 length: 17 amino acids. The junction had 8 bases not matched to a gene; V was cut back by 5 bases and J by 7 bases. This chain's CDR3 is CASSPPGLAGGRNEQFF. In DNA, the CDR3 is TGTGCCAGCAGCCCGCCGGGACTAGCGGGGGGGAGGAATGAGCAGTTCTTC.

The genes are TRBV11-2 and TRBJ2-1; 9 nucleotides line up with TRBD1. The junction had 13 bases not matched to a gene; V was cut back by 6 bases and J by 7 bases. Germline CDR1 reads SGHAT; CDR2 reads FQNNGV. This CDR3 has 16 amino acids. The chain's CDR3 is CASSLYLGTGKNEQFF. The CDR3 DNA follows: TGTGCCAGCAGTTTATACCTCGGGACAGGGAAGAATGAGCAGTTCTTC.

This clonotype appeared a few times. The V and J genes are TRBV24-1 and TRBJ1-2; TRBD1 matches 7 bases. Germline V gene data show CDR1 as KGHDR and CDR2 as SFDVKD. Germline trimming cut 5 bases from V and 4 bases from J; bases unmatched to any gene: 18. The CDR3 has 18 residues. The CDR3 sequence is CATSGQTSGTASFYGYTF. The DNA of the CDR3 is TGTGCCACCAGTGGCCAAACCTCGGGGACAGCATCATTCTATGGCTACACCTTC.

This clonotype is a singleton in its sample. The V gene is TRBV10-3, the J gene TRBJ2-1; the D gene is possibly TRBD2 (7 bases). This CDR3 spans 13 amino acids. Germline-derived CDR1 and CDR2 are ENHRY and SYGVKD. Trimming took off 8 bases at V and 1 base at J, with 9 bases between the two ends. The CDR3 protein is CAIGRGSYNEQFF. The CDR3 DNA follows: TGTGCCATCGGGAGGGGGTCCTACAATGAGCAGTTCTTC.

V is TRBV7-6 and J is TRBJ2-3, with D possibly called TRBD1 or TRBD2 (6 bases each). The V and J ends lost 6 bases and 2 bases respectively, with 12 bases between them. Germline values: CDR1 SGHVS, CDR2 FNYEAQ. The CDR3 totals 14 residues. CDR3: CASRYRDSTDTQYF. DNA for the CDR3: TGTGCCAGCAGATACAGGGACTCCACAGATACGCAGTATTTT.

This clonotype was observed a few times. The gene calls are TRBV12-3 or TRBV12-4 and TRBJ1-2; no clear D gene. The CDR3 is 12 residues long. V dropped 3 bases and J dropped 6 bases, with 8 bases sitting between them. The CDR3 sequence is CASSFRGNGYTF. In DNA form, the CDR3 reads TGTGCCAGCAGTTTTCGCGGTAATGGCTACACCTTC.

V gene TRBV7-3 combines with J gene TRBJ2-5; D is ambiguous. V was clipped by 5 bases and J by 5 bases, with 18 bases between them. From germline, CDR1 is SGHTA and CDR2 FQGTGA. The CDR3 runs 15 residues. In nucleotides, the CDR3 is TGTGCCAGCAGCCGTGGCCTCACATACGTCGAGACCCAGTACTTC. It codes for CASSRGLTYVETQYF. The full variable domain, in which reference TRBV7-3 and TRBJ2-5 provide the parts outside the CDR3, is GAGVSQTPSNKVTEKGKYVELRCDPISGHTALYWYRQSLGQGPEFLIYFQGTGAADDSGLPNDRFFAVRPEGSVSTLKIQRTERGDSAVYLCASSRGLTYVETQYFGPGTRLLVL.

This chain links TRBV12-3 or TRBV12-4 with TRBJ2-1, with D perhaps matching TRBD2 (5 bases). The length of the CDR3 is 17 residues. Trimming removed 2 bases at V and 4 bases at J, with 18 bases between. The CDR3 reads CASSLTSEGGYYNEQFF. The DNA for the CDR3 is TGTGCCAGCAGTTTAACCTCTGAGGGCGGATATTACAATGAGCAGTTCTTC.

This chain joins TRBV5-1 and TRBJ1-2, with 8 bases fitting TRBD1. The CDR3 runs 16 residues. J was trimmed by 7 bases and V by 0 bases; bases with no gene match: 11. Germline V gene lookup returns CDR1 SGHRS and CDR2 YFSETQ. CDR3 protein: CASSLEMARGRRGYTF. CDR3 nucleotides: TGCGCCAGCAGCTTGGAAATGGCCAGGGGGCGACGTGGCTACACCTTC. Drawing the rest from reference TRBV5-1 and TRBJ1-2, the complete variable domain is KAGVTQTPRYLIKTRGQQVTLSCSPISGHRSVSWYQQTPGQGLQFLFEYFSETQRNKGNFPGRFSGRQFSNSRSEMNVSTLELGDSALYLCASSLEMARGRRGYTFGSGTRLTVV.

CDR3 protein: CASSIHREYGYTF. CDR3 in DNA: TGTGCCAGCTCCATACACAGGGAATATGGCTACACCTTC. The genes are TRBV18 and TRBJ1-2; D is possibly TRBD1 (6 bases). Trimming took 6 bases from V and 5 from J, leaving 13 bases between them. CDR1 and CDR2 from the germline V gene are KGHSH and LQKENI. This CDR3 has 13 residues.

This clonotype has only a few counts. This rearrangement joins TRBV6-1 to TRBJ2-2; a weak D match, TRBD1 (5 bases). The CDR3 is 11 residues long. The germline gives CDR1 MNHNS, CDR2 SASEGT. V shed 8 bases and J shed 6 bases, with 7 bases lying between them. CDR3 sequence (DNA): TGTGCCAGCCTCAGGGCCGGGGAGCTGTTTTTT. It yields the protein CASLRAGELFF.